This T cell receptor beta chain comes out of a study of blood T cell repertoires in COVID-19. Study background: COVID-19 samples from acute and convalescent phases originated in the United States, Italy and Spain. PBMCs, B-cell-depleted T cells, or T cells were the source of the cDNA or gDNA that made up the material.

Sequencing was performed with immunoSEQ multiplex PCR; in TCRdb, only in-frame clones are kept and a portion is missing. The sample includes about 150,000 clones, 80% of them seen just once. V lost 4 bases and J lost 0; bases outside the gene matches: 6. The CDR3 is 17 residues long. Looked up from germline, CDR1 is ENHRY and CDR2 is SYGVKD. This clone was seen a single time. The genes are TRBV10-3 and TRBJ2-7; 13 bases align to TRBD2. The receptor was derived from a man between 60 and 70 years old with acute or convalescent COVID-19. Source material: peripheral blood. CDR3 region: CAISGTSGGFSSYEQYF. The DNA for the CDR3 is TGTGCCATCAGTGGGACTAGCGGGGGCTTTAGCTCCTACGAGCAGTACTTC.